These 7 T cell receptor beta chains came from one sample sequenced in a study of shared clonotypes between healthy human individuals. Repertoires were generated with immunoSEQ multiplex PCR, while TCRdb's copy carries only in-frame clones and drops some. Here the sample spans over a million clones, roughly 96% being singletons. Source material: naive CD4+ T cells sorted from blood. Subset noted: CD45RA+ positively selected. Source of these receptors: a man aged 25-45 years in good health.

The gene calls are TRBV7-3 and TRBJ2-2, with 10 nucleotides matching TRBD2. Germline-derived CDR1 and CDR2 are SGHTA and FQGTGA. J was trimmed by 5 bases and V by 5 bases; bases with no gene match: 5. The CDR3 covers 15 residues. The CDR3 DNA follows: TGTGCCAGCAGCAGCAGCGGGAGGGGGACCGGGGAGCTGTTTTTT. Translation: CASSSSGRGTGELFF. The full variable domain, with the rest looked up from reference TRBV7-3 and TRBJ2-2, is GAGVSQTPSNKVTEKGKYVELRCDPISGHTALYWYRQSLGQGPEFLIYFQGTGAADDSGLPNDRFFAVRPEGSVSTLKIQRTERGDSAVYLCASSSSGRGTGELFFGEGSRLTVL.

The chain employs TRBV11-2 and TRBJ1-2; D remains ambiguous. Trimming stripped 3 bases from V and 5 bases from J, with 16 bases between. The V gene's germline CDR1 is SGHAT and CDR2 FQNNGV. CDR3 size: 15 residues. This chain's CDR3 is CASSLRAGGFYGYTF. CDR3 nucleotides: TGTGCCAGCAGCTTGAGGGCAGGAGGGTTTTATGGCTACACCTTC.

The rearrangement links TRBV30 to TRBJ1-5; no reliable D call. This CDR3 has 14 amino acids. CDR1 and CDR2 from the germline V gene are GTSNPN and SVGIG (reference sequence). V shed 7 bases and J shed 4 bases, with 17 bases lying between them. CDR3 sequence reads: CASPWTAGNQPQHF. As DNA, the CDR3 is TGTGCCTCCCCTTGGACGGCAGGTAATCAGCCCCAGCATTTT. The full variable domain, its missing parts supplied by reference TRBV30 and TRBJ1-5, is SQTIHQWPATLVQPVGSPLSLECTVEGTSNPNLYWYRQAAGRGLQLLFYSVGIGQISSEVPQNLSASRPQDRQFILSSKKLLLSDSGFYLCASPWTAGNQPQHFGDGTRLSIL.

The chain couples TRBV11-2 to TRBJ2-1; TRBD2 matches 10 bases. The germline CDR1 and CDR2 sequences are SGHAT and FQNNGV. Germline trimming cut 9 bases from V and 5 bases from J; bases unmatched to any gene: 4. This CDR3 has 13 residues. Here the CDR3 reads CASSSGSHNEQFF. The CDR3 coding sequence is TGTGCCAGTTCTAGCGGGAGCCACAATGAGCAGTTCTTC.

The chain recombines TRBV7-2 with TRBJ2-1; 7 nucleotides agree with TRBD2. The V gene's germline CDR1 is SGHTA and CDR2 FQGNSA. Trimming at V came to 5 bases and at J to 5 bases, leaving 12 bases not matched to a gene. This CDR3 has 16 amino acids. The CDR3 bases are TGTGCCAGCAGCGGGGAGGGAGCGCTGGCGAACAATGAGCAGTTCTTC. Translated, it gives CASSGEGALANNEQFF.

V gene TRBV5-4 combines with J gene TRBJ2-7; D remains unclear. V dropped 4 bases and J dropped 3 bases, with 17 bases sitting between them. Germline V gene lookup returns CDR1 SGHNT and CDR2 YYREEE (reference sequence). There are 15 residues in the CDR3. The CDR3 loop is CASSPGQPGHYEQYF. DNA of the CDR3: TGTGCCAGCAGCCCGGGTCAGCCGGGCCACTACGAGCAGTACTTC.

CDR3 sequence (DNA): TGCGCCAGCAGGGCCGGGACTTCGAACACTGAAGCTTTCTTT. Protein product: CASRAGTSNTEAFF. The V call is TRBV5-1, the J call TRBJ1-1; the D gene is possibly TRBD1 (5 bases). The germline CDR1 and CDR2 sequences are SGHRS and YFSETQ. This CDR3 has 14 amino acids. V was clipped by 5 bases and J by 1 base, with 12 bases between them.